The sequence of this T cell receptor beta chain was determined in a study of beta chain features in type 1 diabetes. cDNA synthesis used the whole RNA isolate, giving expressed TCRB sequences. Regulatory, naive and central memory T cell samples averaged roughly 4 million reads. TCRdb's table, derived via immunoSEQ multiplex PCR, lists solely in-frame clones and lacks some. The sample holds some 60,000 clones; roughly 60% are singletons and the top ten take about 2.2%. Trimming removed 5 bases at V and 5 bases at J, with 10 bases between. This CDR3 has 13 residues. Germline-derived CDR1 and CDR2 are PRHDT and FYEKMQ (reference sequence). Study-level points and caveats: Researchers report that Type 1 diabetes patients had moderately but significantly shorter TCRB CDR3s across all four CD4+ subsets. Patients' naive, central memory and regulatory TCRB repertoires appeared more alike than those of healthy donors.

This clone came up once. Antigen specificity is unknown. This sequence originates from a woman in her late teens or twenties in good health. Sequenced: Tregs from blood. The gene calls are TRBV13 and TRBJ2-1, with D possibly being TRBD2 (7 bases). Here the CDR3 reads CASSRGANNEQFF. The CDR3 nucleotides read TGTGCCAGCAGCCGGGGGGCCAACAATGAGCAGTTCTTC.